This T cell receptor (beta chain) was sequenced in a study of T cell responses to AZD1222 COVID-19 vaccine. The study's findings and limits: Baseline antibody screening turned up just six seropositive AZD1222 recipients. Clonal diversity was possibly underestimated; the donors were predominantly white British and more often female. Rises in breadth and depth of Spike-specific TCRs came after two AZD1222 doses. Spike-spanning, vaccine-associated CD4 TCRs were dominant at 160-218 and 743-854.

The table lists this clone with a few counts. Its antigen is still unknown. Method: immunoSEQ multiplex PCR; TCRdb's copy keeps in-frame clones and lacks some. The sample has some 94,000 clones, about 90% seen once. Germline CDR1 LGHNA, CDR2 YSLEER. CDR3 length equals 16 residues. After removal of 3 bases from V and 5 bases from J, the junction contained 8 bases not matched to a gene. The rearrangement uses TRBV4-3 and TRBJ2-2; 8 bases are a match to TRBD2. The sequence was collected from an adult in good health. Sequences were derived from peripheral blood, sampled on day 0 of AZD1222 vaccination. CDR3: CASSQIGGARTGELFF. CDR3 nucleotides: TGCGCCAGCAGCCAGATCGGGGGGGCGAGGACCGGGGAGCTGTTTTTT.